The 5 T cell receptor beta chains given below trace back to one sample, sequenced in a study of T cells in localized non-small cell lung cancer. The protocol was immunoSEQ multiplex PCR, while the TCRdb copy is restricted to in-frame clones and leaves out a portion. The top ten hold about 4.1% of the sample, which has some 2,400 clones, less than 40% seen once. The material sequenced was lymph node tissue, taken before any cancer treatment. These receptors originate from a male donor aged 60 or over with stage II squamous cell lung carcinoma.

This clone was observed a handful of times. The V and J genes are TRBV6-8 and TRBJ2-7; 12 nucleotides align to TRBD1. CDR3 length: 15 residues. CDR1 is MNHGY, CDR2 SAAAGT, per germline. The V gene end was trimmed by 2 bases and the J gene end by 4 bases; junction bases not matched to a gene: 3. DNA for the CDR3: TGTGCCAGCAGTTACGGGACAGGGGGCTCATACGAGCAGTACTTC. This translates into CASSYGTGGSYEQYF.

The rearrangement joins TRBV14 to TRBJ1-2; 8 positions agree with TRBD1. The CDR3 covers 14 residues. Germline-derived CDR1 and CDR2 are SGHDN and FVKESK. V trimming: 3 bases; J trimming: 7 bases; junction bases outside the gene matches: 7. The CDR3 loop reads CASSHGQGRGGYTF. The DNA of the CDR3 is TGTGCCAGCAGCCATGGACAGGGCCGGGGTGGCTACACCTTC.

The chain uses TRBV6-8 and TRBJ2-1; TRBD2 aligns across 14 bases. Trimming took 6 bases from V and 0 from J; bases not matched to a gene: 10. The CDR3 is made up of 19 amino acids. The germline V gene has CDR1 MNHGY and CDR2 SAAAGT. The chain's CDR3 is CASRFSGTSGRSSYNEQFF. CDR3 in DNA: TGTGCCAGCAGATTCTCCGGGACTAGCGGGAGAAGCTCCTACAATGAGCAGTTCTTC.

The chain carries TRBV18 and TRBJ1-1; no firm D call. CDR1 is KGHSH, CDR2 LQKENI, per germline. The CDR3 extends over 14 amino acids. V was cut by 0 bases and J by 7 bases, with 12 bases left in between. CDR3 sequence reads: CASSPPSEDYEAFF. The CDR3 DNA is TGTGCCAGCTCACCACCTAGCGAGGACTATGAAGCTTTCTTT.

The V gene is TRBV25-1, the J gene TRBJ1-4, with a weak D call TRBD1 (6 bases). V lost 8 bases, J lost 2 bases, and 12 bases lay in between. Germline values: CDR1 MGHDK, CDR2 SYGVNS. The CDR3 extends over 14 amino acids. The CDR3 nucleotides are TGTGCCAGCCGTCCAGGGGTGACTAATGAAAAACTGTTTTTT. It is translated as CASRPGVTNEKLFF. Full variable domain (missing parts from reference TRBV25-1 and TRBJ1-4): EADIYQTPRYLVIGTGKKITLECSQTMGHDKMYWYQQDPGMELHLIHYSYGVNSTEKGDLSSESTVSRIRTEHFPLTLESARPSHTSQYLCASRPGVTNEKLFFGSGTQLSVL.